This T cell receptor (beta chain) was documented in a study of sequential checkpoint blockade in melanoma. V lost 7 bases and J lost 4, with 13 bases in between. The CDR3 totals 13 residues. The germline V gene encodes CDR1 LNHDA and CDR2 SQIVND (reference sequence). Profiled with immunoSEQ multiplex PCR; TCRdb holds only in-frame clones, not every one. The repertoire holds around 41,000 clones, with about nine tenths as singletons. In this sample, this clone turned up once. Treatment: randomized to nivolumab then ipilimumab (arm A) or the reverse (arm B). Sequenced here: CD8+ T cells sorted from blood (inferred from file names), sampled from a patient given nivolumab and ipilimumab in sequence. The rearrangement uses TRBV19 and TRBJ1-2, with D tentatively TRBD1 (6 bases). This receptor was obtained from a human donor with melanoma. The CDR3 region has the DNA TGTGCCAGTACCCCAGGGGCAGCCTATGGCTACACCTTC. Translated: CASTPGAAYGYTF.